The 16 T cell receptor beta chains below were found in one sample sequenced in a study of shared clonotypes between healthy human individuals. Repertoires were generated with immunoSEQ multiplex PCR, while TCRdb's copy carries only in-frame clones and drops some. The table has 2 million to 2.5 million clones, approximately 96% seen once. Specimen: naive CD4+ T cells sorted from blood. The subset denotes: CD45RA+ positively selected. Source of these receptors: a man aged 18 to 30 in good health.

This chain joins TRBV6-5 and TRBJ1-1; no clear D. The V end lost 3 bases, the J end lost 4 bases, and 12 bases lay between the germline ends. The CDR3 is 14 residues long. Germline lookup yields CDR1 MNHEY and CDR2 SVGAGI. CDR3 bases: TGTGCCAGCAGTTATGGGCTAAGTGGCACTGAAGCTTTCTTT. Translated, it gives CASSYGLSGTEAFF.

A remark on this clone: Other DNA sequences of this sample code for an identical CDR3. The CDR3 reads CASSPGFNYGYTF. CDR3 nucleotides: TGTGCCAGCTCACCCGGTTTTAACTATGGCTACACCTTC. The V and J genes are TRBV18 and TRBJ1-2; D is unclear. The CDR3 has 13 residues. With 3 bases removed from V and 1 base from J, the gap between germline ends came to 6 bases. Per germline, CDR1 KGHSH and CDR2 LQKENI.

V gene TRBV5-1 combines with J gene TRBJ2-1; 7 nucleotides align to TRBD2. J gave up 6 bases and V 1 base, and 7 bases lay outside the gene matches. The CDR3 spans 15 residues. Germline-derived CDR1 and CDR2 are SGHRS and YFSETQ. CDR3 amino acids: CASSLLSSGGNEQFF. The CDR3 DNA reads as TGCGCCAGCAGCTTGTTGTCTAGCGGAGGCAATGAGCAGTTCTTC.

The gene calls are TRBV28 and TRBJ1-1; 7 positions agree with TRBD1. J was trimmed by 9 bases and V by 2 bases; bases with no gene match: 12. Germline CDR1 and CDR2: MDHEN and SYDVKM. The CDR3 runs to 15 residues. The CDR3 DNA sequence: TGTGCCAGCAGTTTAAGCAGGACAGGCCCTTTCAAAGCTTTCTTT. This codes for CASSLSRTGPFKAFF.

The J gene is TRBJ2-2, the V gene TRBV21-1; the table's D call, TRBD2, was not checked against the DNA. TRBV21-1 is marked as a pseudogene. CDR3 length: 17 residues. CDR3: CASPKGGLAGNSGELFF. CDR3 nucleotides: TGTGCCAGCCCCAAGGGGGGGCTAGCGGGAAATAGCGGGGAGCTGTTTTTT.

The V call is TRBV7-9, the J call TRBJ2-7; D possibly corresponds to TRBD2 (6 bases). The germline V gene has CDR1 SEHNR and CDR2 FQNEAQ (reference sequence). The V gene lost 3 bases and the J gene lost 3 bases, with 12 bases spanning the gap. This CDR3 has 14 amino acids. The CDR3 nucleotides are TGTGCCAGCAGCTTCAGCGGGTTGAACTACGAGCAGTACTTC. It translates to CASSFSGLNYEQYF.

The chain couples TRBV19 to TRBJ2-7; D unresolved. The CDR3 is made up of 13 amino acids. Trimming shortened V by 5 bases and J by 3 bases, and 11 bases separated the two germline ends. CDR1 and CDR2 (germline): LNHDA, SQIVND (reference sequence). CDR3 DNA sequence: TGTGCCAGTAGTGGCAATGACGGCTACGAGCAGTACTTC. This codes for CASSGNDGYEQYF.

The CDR3 nucleotides read TGTGCCAGCTCAGCCCCAGGGGGGGGTCCCCTCGGGGCCAACGTCCTGACTTTC. Translated: CASSAPGGGPLGANVLTF. The chain joins TRBV18 to TRBJ2-6; D may match TRBD1 or TRBD2 (7 bases each). Trimming removed 5 bases from V and 4 bases from J, with 21 bases in between. Germline assignment: CDR1 KGHSH and CDR2 LQKENI. The CDR3 consists of 18 residues.

The chain joins TRBV7-9 to TRBJ2-3; maybe TRBD2 (6 bases). Trimming stripped 5 bases from V and 0 bases from J, with 12 bases between. Germline CDR1 SEHNR, CDR2 FQNEAQ (reference sequence). The CDR3 is 15 residues long. This CDR3 reads CASSLRGFSTDTQYF. The CDR3 DNA reads as TGTGCCAGCAGCCTGCGGGGATTCAGCACAGATACGCAGTATTTT.

The rearrangement links TRBV7-8 to TRBJ1-1; 7 bases agree with TRBD1. The length of the CDR3 is 16 residues. Germline V gives CDR1 SGHVS, CDR2 FQNEAQ. The J segment lost 2 bases and the V segment lost 1 base, leaving 7 bases of the junction unmatched. The CDR3 protein is CASSLGSQGINTEAFF. The CDR3 DNA reads TGTGCCAGCAGCTTAGGGTCACAGGGGATTAACACTGAAGCTTTCTTT.

The chain carries TRBV6-5 and TRBJ2-7; D call uncertain. The CDR3 is 14 residues long. Germline assignment: CDR1 MNHEY and CDR2 SVGAGI. V lost 2 bases and J 6 bases, leaving 14 bases between the germline ends. CDR3 in DNA: TGTGCCAGCAGTTACGGGGTTGGGGTGGTCGAGCAGTACTTC. Amino acid sequence: CASSYGVGVVEQYF.

This rearrangement joins TRBV6-1 to TRBJ1-1; D not certain. The CDR3 runs to 13 residues. Germline V CDR1 and CDR2: MNHNS, SASEGT. V was cut by 4 bases and J by 4 bases, with 10 bases left in between. CDR3 nucleotides: TGTGCCAGCAGTGCAGAAAGGGTCACTGAAGCTTTCTTT. Its translation is CASSAERVTEAFF.

This chain uses TRBV10-1 with TRBJ1-1, with D possibly TRBD1 on 6 matching bases. This CDR3 comprises 13 residues. Looked up from germline, CDR1 is WNHNN and CDR2 is SYGVQD (reference sequence). Trimming cost V 2 bases and J 4 bases, with 8 bases left between them. CDR3 sequence reads: CASSEGGGTEAFF. CDR3 nucleotide sequence: TGCGCCAGCAGTGAGGGAGGGGGCACTGAAGCTTTCTTT.

V is TRBV7-2 and J is TRBJ2-1; unclear D gene. The CDR3 length is 15 residues. V gave up 3 bases and J gave up 4 bases, with 13 bases separating them. Germline assignment: CDR1 SGHTA and CDR2 FQGNSA. The DNA of the CDR3 is TGTGCCAGCAGCTTTAGTATCGCAAATTACAATGAGCAGTTCTTC. Translation gives CASSFSIANYNEQFF.

The chain employs TRBV5-1 and TRBJ2-3, with D perhaps matching TRBD2 (6 bases). Germline CDR1 is SGHRS and CDR2 is YFSETQ. The CDR3 has 15 amino acids. Trimming left V 7 bases short and J 0 bases short, with 15 bases between. The CDR3 loop is CASATLGTSTDTQYF. The CDR3 region has the DNA TGCGCCAGCGCGACACTAGGGACTAGCACAGATACGCAGTATTTT. Looking up the rest from reference TRBV5-1 and TRBJ2-3 gives the full variable domain: KAGVTQTPRYLIKTRGQQVTLSCSPISGHRSVSWYQQTPGQGLQFLFEYFSETQRNKGNFPGRFSGRQFSNSRSEMNVSTLELGDSALYLCASATLGTSTDTQYFGPGTRLTVL.

J is TRBJ2-1 and V is TRBV9, with 9 bases aligning to TRBD2. The germline V gene encodes CDR1 SGDLS and CDR2 YYNGEE. The length of the CDR3 is 17 residues. The J segment lost 5 bases and the V segment lost 3 bases, leaving 12 bases of the junction unmatched. CDR3 sequence: CASSERLAASSNNEQFF. CDR3 nucleotide sequence: TGTGCCAGCAGCGAAAGACTAGCGGCTTCTTCTAACAATGAGCAGTTCTTC.